These 15 T cell receptor beta chains originate from one sample sequenced in a study of beta chain features in type 1 diabetes (dated by TCRdb to the late 2010s). Overall study results and their limits: Type 1 diabetes patients showed a moderate but significant shortening of TCRB CDR3 length in all four CD4+ subsets.

Library preparation used the immunoSEQ multiplex PCR assay. All of the isolated RNA was reverse transcribed with the High Capacity cDNA Reverse Transcription Kit, so expressed TCRB transcripts were sequenced. Here the immuneACCESS table is served through TCRdb, limited to in-frame sequences with V and J called. Missing clones are a known gap in these copies; in checked studies unresolved V genes cover under half, and the rest lacks a known reason. This sample is represented by 95,000 to 150,000 clones; about 16% of them were singletons. Of the sample, about 2.5% falls within the top ten clones. No antigen has been assigned to these receptors. Sample: central memory CD4+ T cells from blood. The source of these receptors is a man aged 30 to 39 with type 1 diabetes.

The V and J genes are TRBV5-4 and TRBJ2-7; 11 nucleotides agree with TRBD1. CDR1 is SGHNT and CDR2 is YYREEE in the germline V gene (reference sequence). The CDR3 covers 15 residues. V was pared by 4 bases and J by 3 bases, with 6 bases of the junction left unmatched. CDR3 amino acids: CASSHPGTGGYEQYF. The CDR3 DNA is TGTGCCAGCAGCCATCCGGGGACAGGGGGCTACGAGCAGTACTTC.

J is TRBJ1-4 and V is TRBV7-2, with D possibly TRBD1 on 6 matching bases. From germline, CDR1 is SGHTA and CDR2 FQGNSA. The CDR3 is made up of 15 amino acids. The V end was cut by 5 bases, the J end by 5 bases, with 15 bases between. CDR3 in DNA: TGTGCCAGCAGCGCCGGGGATACAGGGAATGAAAAACTGTTTTTT. Amino acids: CASSAGDTGNEKLFF.

J is TRBJ2-3 and V is TRBV4-3; D gene unclear. The CDR3 is 17 amino acids. CDR1 and CDR2 from the germline V gene are LGHNA and YSLEER. The ends were cut back, 0 bases at V and 6 bases at J, with 19 bases in the middle. CDR3: CASSQDRADGRTDTQYF. CDR3 in DNA: TGCGCCAGCAGCCAAGATCGGGCGGACGGACGTACCGATACGCAGTATTTT.

The gene calls are TRBV29-1 and TRBJ1-2; 7 nucleotides match TRBD1. CDR3 length: 12 residues. Trimming removed 6 bases from V and 2 bases from J; junction bases left unmatched: 3. CDR1 SQVTM and CDR2 ANQGSEA come from the germline V gene. The CDR3, as DNA: TGCAGCGTCGGGGACAGAAACTATGGCTACACCTTC. Its protein product is CSVGDRNYGYTF.

This clone was counted at least ten times. This chain links TRBV2 with TRBJ2-5; D ambiguous. Looked up from germline, CDR1 is SNHLY and CDR2 is FYNNEI. V lost 4 bases to trimming and J lost 0 bases, with 6 bases between them. The CDR3 is made up of 13 amino acids. DNA for the CDR3: TGTGCCAGCAGTGTAGAGTACCAAGAGACCCAGTACTTC. It translates to CASSVEYQETQYF.

J is TRBJ2-3 and V is TRBV5-1; D ambiguous. Germline lookup yields CDR1 SGHRS and CDR2 YFSETQ. Trimming took 1 base from V and 3 from J, leaving 6 bases between them. The CDR3 spans 13 residues. CDR3 protein: CASSLSLTDTQYF. The CDR3 bases are TGCGCCAGCAGCTTGAGTCTGACAGATACGCAGTATTTT.

The chain employs TRBV29-1 and TRBJ1-1; D is uncertain. Trimming took 3 bases from V and 1 from J, leaving 9 bases between them. Germline V CDR1 and CDR2: SQVTM, ANQGSEA. There are 13 residues in the CDR3. The CDR3, as DNA: TGCAGCGTTGAGACCGACAAGAACACTGAAGCTTTCTTT. Its protein product is CSVETDKNTEAFF.

Ten or more counts support this clone. The chain joins TRBV5-1 to TRBJ2-6, with a weak D call TRBD2 (5 bases). This CDR3 is built from 15 residues. From germline, CDR1 is SGHRS and CDR2 YFSETQ. Deletions cut 0 bases from V and 4 bases from J, with 8 bases between. The CDR3 coding sequence is TGCGCCAGCAGCTTGGGCGGGTACGGGGCCAACGTCCTGACTTTC. Residues: CASSLGGYGANVLTF.

V is TRBV7-8 and J is TRBJ2-5; D not certain. Trimming took off 5 bases at V and 3 bases at J, with 7 bases between the two ends. Per germline, CDR1 SGHVS and CDR2 FQNEAQ. The CDR3 is 12 residues long. CDR3: CASSPWEETQYF. DNA of the CDR3: TGTGCCAGCAGCCCTTGGGAAGAGACCCAGTACTTC.

This clone came up a few times. The rearrangement joins TRBV9 to TRBJ1-2; no reliable D call. The CDR3 loop spans 12 amino acids. The germline CDR1 and CDR2 sequences are SGDLS and YYNGEE. With 0 bases removed from V and 5 bases from J, the gap between germline ends came to 5 bases. This CDR3 reads CASSVVGYGYTF. CDR3 DNA: TGTGCCAGCAGCGTAGTTGGGTATGGCTACACCTTC.

This clone was picked up a small number of times. The chain carries TRBV25-1 and TRBJ1-2; the D is unclear. The CDR3 is 13 residues long. V was clipped by 1 base and J by 8 bases, with 11 bases between them. Germline-derived CDR1 and CDR2 are MGHDK and SYGVNS. The CDR3 here is CASSELAEGGYTF. The DNA of the CDR3 is TGTGCCAGCAGTGAATTGGCAGAGGGAGGCTACACCTTC.

The V and J genes are TRBV28 and TRBJ2-3; weak D call: TRBD1 (6 bases). Trimming took off 2 bases at V and 4 bases at J, with 13 bases between the two ends. CDR1 and CDR2 (germline): MDHEN, SYDVKM. CDR3 size: 15 residues. CDR3 nucleotides: TGTGCCAGCAGTTTACACAGGGAAGTAGCAGATACGCAGTATTTT. This encodes CASSLHREVADTQYF.

V is TRBV5-1 and J is TRBJ1-1; D uncertain. V lost 0 bases and J 8 bases, leaving 8 bases between the germline ends. The CDR3 totals 12 residues. Germline values: CDR1 SGHRS, CDR2 YFSETQ. The CDR3 is CASSLDLGEAFF. In nucleotides, the CDR3 is TGCGCCAGCAGCTTGGACCTTGGGGAAGCTTTCTTT.

This clone was counted many times. The rearrangement uses TRBV5-1 and TRBJ2-3; TRBD2 matches at 12 bases. V trimming: 4 bases; J trimming: 3 bases; junction bases outside the gene matches: 6. This CDR3 spans 16 amino acids. Germline values: CDR1 SGHRS, CDR2 YFSETQ. In DNA, the CDR3 is TGCGCCAGCAGCCCAATCGGGACTAGCGGGACAGATACGCAGTATTTT. Its protein product is CASSPIGTSGTDTQYF.

The V and J genes are TRBV9 and TRBJ2-7, with D unresolved. Germline-derived CDR1 and CDR2 are SGDLS and YYNGEE. The CDR3 consists of 15 residues. Trimming took 0 bases from V and 3 from J, leaving 13 bases between them. CDR3 sequence: CASSVALDPGYEQYF. In nucleotides, the CDR3 is TGTGCCAGCAGCGTAGCTCTAGACCCGGGCTACGAGCAGTACTTC.